What follows are 19 T cell receptor beta chains derived from one specimen sequenced in a study of PD-L1 blockade in urothelial cancer. This table comes from immunoSEQ multiplex PCR, and its TCRdb copy is limited to in-frame clones, with some not included. The sample holds 75,000 to 90,000 clones, roughly 82% seen once. The sample here was PBMCs, taken around atezolizumab (anti-PD-L1) treatment. The receptors were sampled from a man between 65 and 80 years old with urothelial cancer.

The V call is TRBV18, the J call TRBJ1-1; D remains ambiguous. Germline lookup yields CDR1 KGHSH and CDR2 LQKENI. The CDR3 is 15 residues long. The V gene lost 2 bases and the J gene lost 1 base, with 11 bases spanning the gap. CDR3 sequence (DNA): TGTGCCAGCTCACCAGAGGGAGGTTCGAACACTGAAGCTTTCTTT. This codes for CASSPEGGSNTEAFF.

The chain joins TRBV15 to TRBJ1-4; a possible D gene is TRBD1 (5 bases). The V gene lost 0 bases and the J gene lost 8 bases, with 22 bases spanning the gap. The germline V gene has CDR1 LNHNV and CDR2 YYDKDF (reference sequence). The CDR3 consists of 18 residues. The CDR3 coding sequence is TGTGCCACCAGCAGAGATGCAGGCGGGGGAACTGCGAACGAAAAACTGTTTTTT. It yields the protein CATSRDAGGGTANEKLFF.

This chain joins TRBV5-8 and TRBJ2-2; TRBD1 is a possible D gene (5 bases). From germline, CDR1 is SGHTS and CDR2 YDEGEE. The CDR3 is 15 residues long. V lost 4 bases and J lost 4, with 14 bases in between. The CDR3 loop is CASSPREFSTGELFF. The CDR3 bases are TGTGCCAGCAGCCCCAGGGAATTCAGCACCGGGGAGCTGTTTTTT.

This clone was recorded a few times. The genes are TRBV13 and TRBJ1-1; no definite D call. The CDR3 is made up of 13 amino acids. From germline, CDR1 is PRHDT and CDR2 FYEKMQ (reference sequence). Deletions cut 3 bases from V and 0 bases from J, with 5 bases between. Here the CDR3 DNA reads TGTGCCAGCAGCTTGGGAGTGAACACTGAAGCTTTCTTT. Amino acids: CASSLGVNTEAFF.

The rearrangement uses TRBV9 and TRBJ2-3; D perhaps matches TRBD2 (6 bases). Germline V lookup: CDR1 SGDLS, CDR2 YYNGEE. The CDR3 runs to 15 residues. Trimming stripped 0 bases from V and 0 bases from J, with 8 bases between. The CDR3 sequence: CASSVAGDSTDTQYF. The CDR3 DNA reads as TGTGCCAGCAGCGTAGCGGGGGATAGCACAGATACGCAGTATTTT.

The rearrangement joins TRBV11-2 to TRBJ2-7, with 9 nucleotides matching TRBD1. Germline V CDR1 and CDR2: SGHAT, FQNNGV. The CDR3 contains 14 residues. Trimming at V came to 5 bases and at J to 2 bases, leaving 4 bases not matched to a gene. The CDR3 loop is CASSPRQGAYEQYF. In DNA, the CDR3 is TGTGCCAGCAGCCCCCGACAGGGGGCCTACGAGCAGTACTTC.

The chain is built from TRBV6-1 and TRBJ1-2, with a weak D call TRBD1 (5 bases). V was pared by 4 bases and J by 3 bases, with 12 bases between. The germline V gene has CDR1 MNHNS and CDR2 SASEGT. CDR3 length equals 14 residues. CDR3 sequence: CASSGEQVYYGYTF. DNA for the CDR3: TGTGCCAGCAGTGGGGAACAGGTCTACTATGGCTACACCTTC.

The rearrangement links TRBV10-3 to TRBJ1-1; the match to TRBD1 covers 8 bases. CDR3 length: 15 amino acids. Germline V gives CDR1 ENHRY, CDR2 SYGVKD. V was pared by 6 bases and J by 1 base, with 7 bases of the junction left unmatched. The CDR3 DNA sequence: TGTGCCATCAGGACCGCGACAGGGGAGAACACTGAAGCTTTCTTT. Its translation: CAIRTATGENTEAFF.

This chain uses TRBV5-4 with TRBJ2-1, with 13 bases matching TRBD2. Germline CDR1 SGHNT, CDR2 YYREEE (reference sequence). The CDR3 loop spans 15 amino acids. With 2 bases clipped from V and 7 bases from J, the junction kept 3 bases outside the gene matches. CDR3 in amino acids: CASSFRLAGGNEQFF. The CDR3, as DNA: TGTGCCAGCAGCTTCCGACTAGCGGGGGGTAATGAGCAGTTCTTC.

V is TRBV29-1 and J is TRBJ2-6; D unresolved. The CDR3 has 17 amino acids. Between the trimmed V and J ends, which lost 3 bases and 1 base, there was a span of 16 bases. Per the germline V gene, CDR1 is SQVTM and CDR2 is ANQGSEA. The CDR3 coding sequence is TGCAGCGTTGAGCGTCAAGAGCTGCATTCTGGGGCCAACGTCCTGACTTTC. Translating gives CSVERQELHSGANVLTF.

The chain carries TRBV19 and TRBJ1-5; D is unresolved. Germline assignment: CDR1 LNHDA and CDR2 SQIVND (reference sequence). V was shortened by 5 bases and J by 0 bases, with 11 bases between the two germline ends. The CDR3 is 15 amino acids. The CDR3 DNA is TGTGCCAGTAGTGAGGGTTCCTATAGCAATCAGCCCCAGCATTTT. Translating gives CASSEGSYSNQPQHF.

This chain joins TRBV5-1 and TRBJ2-2, with 7 bases fitting TRBD1. The V segment lost 2 bases and the J segment 2 bases; nucleotides outside the gene matches: 6. The CDR3 loop spans 16 amino acids. Germline lookup yields CDR1 SGHRS and CDR2 YFSETQ. The CDR3 DNA sequence: TGCGCCAGCAGCTTAACCGGGACAGCAAACACCGGGGAGCTGTTTTTT. Translation: CASSLTGTANTGELFF.

This chain joins TRBV7-2 and TRBJ2-7; 8 nucleotides agree with TRBD2. This CDR3 comprises 16 residues. CDR1 is SGHTA and CDR2 is FQGNSA in the germline V gene. J lost 2 bases, V lost 6 bases, and 12 bases had no gene match. The CDR3 loop is CASRAAGGNAPYEQYF. In DNA form, the CDR3 reads TGTGCCAGCAGGGCGGCGGGAGGAAATGCCCCCTACGAGCAGTACTTC.

The genes are TRBV9 and TRBJ1-3, with 7 bases matching TRBD1. J lost 4 bases, V lost 3 bases, and 10 bases had no gene match. The length of the CDR3 is 16 residues. Germline CDR1 and CDR2: SGDLS and YYNGEE. DNA of the CDR3: TGTGCCAGCAGCGGACCGGGCAGGGGGAAGGGAAACACCATATATTTT. Protein product: CASSGPGRGKGNTIYF.

The rearrangement uses TRBV29-1 and TRBJ1-1, with a possible D match to TRBD1 (5 bases). CDR3 length equals 14 residues. Trimming removed 4 bases from V and 1 base from J, with 13 bases in between. Germline CDR1 and CDR2: SQVTM and ANQGSEA. CDR3 in DNA: TGCAGCGTTGGGGCAGGAGGGGCGAACACTGAAGCTTTCTTT. Amino acids: CSVGAGGANTEAFF.

The chain combines TRBV25-1 with TRBJ1-1; TRBD1 matches 11 bases. Losses at the gene ends were 10 bases for V and 6 bases for J; bases not matched to a gene: 10. The germline V gene has CDR1 MGHDK and CDR2 SYGVNS. The CDR3 has 14 amino acids. CDR3 nucleotides: TGTGCCACCCAAAGGACAGGGGGCTCCCCTGAAGCTTTCTTT. Translation: CATQRTGGSPEAFF.

V and J are TRBV2 and TRBJ1-5; D call uncertain. The CDR3 spans 13 residues. V dropped 7 bases and J dropped 0 bases, with 7 bases sitting between them. Germline assignment: CDR1 SNHLY and CDR2 FYNNEI. The CDR3 DNA reads as TGTGCCAGCATGCGTGATAGCAATCAGCCCCAGCATTTT. It specifies CASMRDSNQPQHF.

The chain recombines TRBV27 with TRBJ1-5; D not certain. The germline V gene encodes CDR1 MNHEY and CDR2 SMNVEV (reference sequence). The CDR3 is 16 amino acids. V was clipped by 3 bases and J by 0 bases, with 12 bases between them. Here the CDR3 reads CASSLWADNSNQPQHF. The CDR3 DNA sequence: TGTGCCAGCAGTTTGTGGGCAGACAATAGCAATCAGCCCCAGCATTTT.

Worth noting for this clone: This CDR3 is also generated by other DNA sequences in the sample. The J gene is TRBJ2-7, the V gene TRBV2; 9 nucleotides line up with TRBD1. V lost 5 bases, J lost 1 base, and 3 bases stayed unmatched. The CDR3 sequence is 14 residues long. CDR1 is SNHLY and CDR2 is FYNNEI in the germline V gene. The CDR3 bases are TGTGCCAGCAGTTCCGGGACAGGGTCCTACGAGCAGTACTTC. It encodes CASSSGTGSYEQYF.